This TCR beta chain was sequenced during a study of T-cell reconstitution after alpha-beta-depleted transplantation in children. A library of TCRbeta sequences, prepared with unique molecular identifiers, was generated. TCRdb redid the calling of the PCR reads with MiXCR, one entry per CDR3 protein. The repertoire includes around 96,000 distinct CDR3 sequences, approximately 12% of them detected once, and approximately 15% sits in the top ten. Germline CDR1 and CDR2: SQVTM and ANQGSEA. Trimming pared 4 bases from V and 6 bases from J, leaving 15 bases between. The CDR3 consists of 13 residues. The chain employs TRBV29-1 and TRBJ1-2; D call uncertain. Sequences were derived from PBMCs from the stem cell graft donor, sampled from the stem cell graft. The TCR sequence derives from a human donor who donated a stem cell graft to a child with inherited bone marrow failure. The CDR3 DNA sequence: TGCAGCGTTGTGGTTGGGCCGGGCGATGGCTACACCTTC. Residues: CSVVVGPGDGYTF.